This record covers a single TCR beta chain. Antigen specificity is unknown. The entry originates in a study of T cell responses to AZD1222 COVID-19 vaccine. Notes on the study in general: When two AZD1222 doses had been given, Spike-specific TCR breadth and depth rose. The reported proportion of spike-specific TCRs targeting unmutated variant regions was nearly half. Mostly white British, mostly female donors; authors suggested clonal diversity may be underestimated. Only a handful of AZD1222 recipients tested seropositive at baseline.

Clones were sequenced by immunoSEQ multiplex PCR, and TCRdb holds only the in-frame ones, with some missing. The sample has about 180,000 clones, about 90% seen once. The length of the CDR3 is 15 residues. Specimen: peripheral blood, collected 28 days after the second AZD1222 dose. The chain links TRBV21-1 to TRBJ1-1. TRBV21-1 is deemed a pseudogene. This clonotype originated in an adult who received the AZD1222 COVID-19 vaccine. The CDR3 DNA is TGTGCCAGCAGCTGTGAAGTATTCATGAACACTGAAGCTTTCTTT. It yields the protein CASSCEVFMNTEAFF.